This paragraph covers one T cell receptor beta chain sequence. In this sample, this clonotype turned up a few times. Its antigen remains undetermined. No base quality values were provided; no much bigger clone lies one nucleotide off. Preparation of the library involved 5' RACE. Reads for this sample came from an Illumina HiSeq 2500. The second PCR ran for about 6 to 11 cycles and used a J-beta primer mix along with a sample-barcoded 5' primer. Each TCR beta cDNA molecule received a unique molecular identifier from a template-switch 5' adaptor carrying 12 random nucleotides. Each sample yielded at least 2.5 million CDR3-containing paired-end reads. The Mint cDNA synthesis kit, primed by a TRBC-specific oligonucleotide, was used to synthesize first-strand cDNA from all RNA. Following uracil-DNA glycosylase treatment, a first 18-cycle PCR with universal primers M1SS and BC2_uni_R was performed on all cDNA. Processing in the source paper ran as follows. Normalization of each sample was performed by random selection of 1 million high-quality reads, each carrying a distinct molecular identifier. Reads with shared molecular identifiers were discarded instead of being binned into consensus sequences. MiTCR, set to a Q25 quality threshold and the strictest error-elimination algorithm, was used for CDR3 identification, clonotype clustering and error correction. A nonparametric unseen species model with Euler transformation was used to estimate a lower bound on total TCR beta diversity. The public reads were run again by TCRdb, first through fastp at Q25 and then through MiXCR, and only productive beta chains were kept. Every distinct CDR3 protein forms one entry, paired with its most common genes and DNA. The V and J calls were not made by the authors but by TCRdb's processing. A total of roughly 680,000 distinct CDR3 sequences appear in this sample, 20% to 25% of them only once. 3% to 4% of the sample comes from the top ten.

This sample was taken from a study of blood T cells in healthy people across ages (dated by TCRdb to the mid-2010s). With regard to the full study: In model experiments, template switching captured about one uniquely barcoded TCR beta cDNA molecule for every two T cells. Donors were grouped into four age groups: young (average roughly 17 years), middle-aged (approximately 41), aged (over 55) and long-lived (just over 80). Using the same blood draw, the study looked at two additional independent replicas of 1 million unique cDNA reads for two donors, one aged 18 to 30 and the other aged 80 or older. To avoid experimental bias, donors of different ages were distributed randomly across sequencing lanes. To track age-related changes in TCR beta repertoire diversity, the study relied on deep sequencing normalized with unique cDNA molecular identifiers. What the authors observed across the whole study: Total diversity estimates from one million sequenced T cells were considered lower bounds and underestimates. A strong correlation was found between observed TCR beta diversity and the percentage of naive T cells measured by flow cytometry. Since profiling was done on bulk unsorted PBMCs, naive and antigen-experienced compartments could not be conclusively compared. Because the CMV infection status of the donors was unknown, age-related changes in expanded clonotypes may potentially have been confounded. Compared with the aged group, the long-lived group had more naive CD4+ T cells, fewer expanded clones and increased TCR diversity, suggesting age selection. As age increased, observed TCR beta diversity per million T cells dropped in a roughly linear way, and a significant reduction was already evident by age roughly 36.

Trimming accounts for 1 base at V and 0 bases at J, while the number of junction bases matched to no gene is 4. CDR1 and CDR2 are drawn from the germline V gene (reference sequence): LGHDT, YNNKEL. Including the terminal cysteine and phenylalanine, the CDR3 comprises 16 residues. Only CDR3 DNA remains: 48 bases, in frame from the first base. Donors were around 37 systemically healthy Caucasian individuals from Russia aged 6 to 90 years. Ten milliliters of peripheral blood were drawn from each donor into EDTA-treated Vacutainer tubes. Ficoll-Paque density-gradient centrifugation was used to isolate PBMCs, with at least 6.5 million per sample. Trizol reagent was used to extract total RNA from PBMCs, with at least 6 micrograms per sample. For every donor, an aliquot of PBMCs went through flow cytometry to measure the percentages of naive CD45RAhigh/CD27high T cells.

This clonotype was obtained from a man aged 70 or older in good health. The sample was blood. The V and J genes are TRBV3-1 and TRBJ2-5; 8 bases in the middle match TRBD2. The CDR3 reads CASSQVVAGNQETQYF. The nucleotide sequence is given as TGTGCCAGCAGCCAAGTGGTAGCGGGGAACCAAGAGACCCAGTACTTC.